These 9 T cell receptor beta chains were all obtained from the same sample, sequenced in a study of post-analysis software for immune sequencing data. Whole-study findings and limits: Included in a set of five TRBV segments more frequent in patients than controls were TRBV5-6, TRBV5-1 and TRBV20-1.

Their antigen targets remain unknown. Unique molecular identifiers tagged the TCR beta cDNA libraries. In TCRdb, the PCR reads were re-called with MiXCR into one record per CDR3 protein. The repertoire holds under 650,000 distinct CDR3 sequences, with 44% as singletons. The sample comprised blood. These receptors were obtained from a girl aged 10 to 17 with multiple sclerosis.

The rearrangement joins TRBV7-2 to TRBJ2-7; TRBD2 agrees at 9 bases. The CDR3 is 16 residues long. Germline V gene sequence: CDR1 SGHTA, CDR2 FQGNSA. Unmatched junction bases numbered 8, after V lost 5 bases and J lost 0 bases. Here the CDR3 DNA reads TGTGCCAGCAGCGTTAGCGGGGGCTTAAGCTCCTACGAGCAGTACTTC. Translation gives CASSVSGGLSSYEQYF.

The genes are TRBV12-3 or TRBV12-4 and TRBJ1-1; D is perhaps TRBD1 (5 bases). V was cut by 5 bases and J by 5 bases, with 9 bases left in between. The CDR3 contains 12 residues. For the CDR3, the DNA is TGTGCCAGCAGTCATCCAGGGACTGAAGCTTTCTTT. Translating gives CASSHPGTEAFF.

V and J are TRBV6-5 and TRBJ1-1, with D unresolved. Trimming shortened V by 8 bases and J by 11 bases, and 18 bases separated the two germline ends. CDR3 length equals 12 residues. Germline CDR1 reads MNHEY; CDR2 reads SVGAGI. The CDR3 DNA follows: TGTGCCAGCGGACCGACTTCTCCTGGGGCTTTCTTT. Amino acid sequence: CASGPTSPGAFF.

This rearrangement joins TRBV7-2 to TRBJ2-1; TRBD2 agrees at 7 bases. Germline-derived CDR1 and CDR2 are SGHTA and FQGNSA. The CDR3 spans 15 residues. The J segment lost 8 bases and the V segment lost 4 bases, leaving 11 bases of the junction unmatched. As DNA, the CDR3 is TGTGCCAGCAGCTCCAGCGGGAACTTGAACCATGAGCAGTTCTTC. Encoded protein: CASSSSGNLNHEQFF.

The genes are TRBV13 and TRBJ2-7; TRBD2 is a possible D gene (6 bases). The CDR3 totals 15 residues. The germline V and J ends were trimmed by 4 bases and 5 bases, with 18 bases remaining between them. The germline V gene encodes CDR1 PRHDT and CDR2 FYEKMQ (reference sequence). The DNA of the CDR3 is TGTGCCAGCAGCTGGCCTAGCGTTCTCGGGGACGAGCAGTACTTC. It specifies CASSWPSVLGDEQYF.

In its sample, this clonotype was seen many times. The V gene is TRBV20-1, the J gene TRBJ2-7; TRBD1 matches at 9 bases. CDR3 length equals 15 residues. V trimming: 2 bases; J trimming: 5 bases; junction bases outside the gene matches: 10. The V gene's germline CDR1 is DFQATT and CDR2 SNEGSKA (reference sequence). The CDR3 loop is CSARWGQGVFHEQYF. CDR3 nucleotide sequence: TGCAGTGCTAGATGGGGACAGGGAGTCTTCCACGAGCAGTACTTC.

The rearrangement joins TRBV5-1 to TRBJ2-1, with D possibly being TRBD2 (5 bases). Trimming left V 3 bases short and J 5 bases short, with 12 bases between. The CDR3 contains 14 residues. Germline CDR1 reads SGHRS; CDR2 reads YFSETQ. This CDR3 is CASSWWRANNEQFF. The CDR3 DNA follows: TGCGCCAGCAGCTGGTGGCGGGCCAACAATGAGCAGTTCTTC.

The CDR3 coding sequence is TGCGCCAGCAGCTTCGACAGGGGGCTTAACGGGGAGCTGTTTTTT. It codes for CASSFDRGLNGELFF. The chain carries TRBV5-1 and TRBJ2-2, with 10 bases that match TRBD1. This CDR3 has 15 residues. Unmatched junction bases numbered 5, after V lost 2 bases and J lost 7 bases. Germline assignment: CDR1 SGHRS and CDR2 YFSETQ.

The J gene is TRBJ2-1, the V gene TRBV12-3 or TRBV12-4, with 7 bases that match TRBD1. CDR3 size: 14 residues. With V trimmed by 9 bases and J by 0 bases, 5 bases remained unmatched. The CDR3 sequence: CASFGDSSYNEQFF. Here the CDR3 DNA reads TGTGCCAGTTTCGGGGACAGCTCCTACAATGAGCAGTTCTTC.